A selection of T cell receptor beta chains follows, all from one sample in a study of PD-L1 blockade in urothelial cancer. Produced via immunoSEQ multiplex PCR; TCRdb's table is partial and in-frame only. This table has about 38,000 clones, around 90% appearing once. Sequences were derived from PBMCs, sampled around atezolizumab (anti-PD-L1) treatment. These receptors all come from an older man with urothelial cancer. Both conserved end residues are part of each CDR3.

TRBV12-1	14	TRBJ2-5	CASSFEREIETQYF
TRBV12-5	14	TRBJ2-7	CASGLSAGGAEQYF
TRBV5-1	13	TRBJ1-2	CASSREANYGYTF
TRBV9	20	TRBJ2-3	CASSVDVDPGAGIRTDTQYF
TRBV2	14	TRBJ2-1	CASSVSLADNEQFF
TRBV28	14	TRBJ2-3	CASSSPRGTDTQYF
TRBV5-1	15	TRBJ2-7	CASSLVSGQNYEQYF
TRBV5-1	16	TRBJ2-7	CASSSGLAGGSYEQYF
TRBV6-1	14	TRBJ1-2	CASRMAGLNYGYTF
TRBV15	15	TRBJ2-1	CATSRDRAGHNEQFF
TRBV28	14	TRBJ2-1	CASSTGTRGVEQFF